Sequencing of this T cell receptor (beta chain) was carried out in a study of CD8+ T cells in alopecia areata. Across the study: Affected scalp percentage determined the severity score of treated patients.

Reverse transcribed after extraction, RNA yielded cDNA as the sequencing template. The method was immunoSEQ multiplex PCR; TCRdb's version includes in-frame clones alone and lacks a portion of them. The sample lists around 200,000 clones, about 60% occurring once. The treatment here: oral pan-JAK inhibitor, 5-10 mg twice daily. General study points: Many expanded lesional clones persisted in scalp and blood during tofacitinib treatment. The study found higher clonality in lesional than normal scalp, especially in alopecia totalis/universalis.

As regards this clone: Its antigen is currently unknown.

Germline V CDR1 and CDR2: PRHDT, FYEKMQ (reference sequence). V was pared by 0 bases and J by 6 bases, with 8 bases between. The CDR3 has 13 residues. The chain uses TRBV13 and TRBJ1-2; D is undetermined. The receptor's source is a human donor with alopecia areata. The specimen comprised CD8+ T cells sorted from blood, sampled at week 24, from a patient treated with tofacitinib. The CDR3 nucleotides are TGTGCCAGCAGCTTAGGAGGTCCAGATGGCTACACCTTC. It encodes CASSLGGPDGYTF.